The 15 T cell receptor beta chains below were found in one sample sequenced in a study of lymphopenia after photon versus proton radiotherapy. The repertoire was sequenced with immunoSEQ multiplex PCR; TCRdb's copy has only in-frame clones and lacks some. The sample records around 66,000 clones, 86% being singletons. This specimen consisted of peripheral blood, obtained from a patient treated with photon-based radiotherapy. The source is a man aged 40-49 years with gastric cancer.

CDR3 nucleotide sequence: TGTGCCAGCAGTGAAGACCAGGGGAAAACGAACACCGGGGAGCTGTTTTTT. Translating gives CASSEDQGKTNTGELFF. The rearrangement joins TRBV6-1 to TRBJ2-2; D might be TRBD1 (6 bases). Germline V gene data show CDR1 as MNHNS and CDR2 as SASEGT. Between the trimmed V and J ends, which lost 1 base and 0 bases, there was a span of 12 bases. There are 17 residues in the CDR3.

This clone occurred once. The J gene is TRBJ1-5, the V gene TRBV2; tentatively, D is TRBD1 (5 bases). Germline V CDR1 and CDR2: SNHLY, FYNNEI. The CDR3 length is 16 residues. V was clipped by 8 bases and J by 2 bases, with 19 bases between them. In DNA, the CDR3 is TGTGCCAGCCTCGAGAAGCGGGGGGGAGGCAATCAGCCCCAGCATTTT. It encodes CASLEKRGGGNQPQHF.

V usage is TRBV19 and J usage is TRBJ1-1; perhaps TRBD1 as D (5 bases). The V and J ends lost 5 bases and 1 base respectively, with 11 bases between them. The CDR3 runs 14 residues. CDR1 is LNHDA and CDR2 is SQIVND in the germline V gene (reference sequence). CDR3 sequence: CASSPWGGNTEAFF. The CDR3 nucleotides are TGTGCCAGTAGTCCCTGGGGGGGGAACACTGAAGCTTTCTTT.

This chain joins TRBV18 and TRBJ2-4; 10 positions match TRBD1. Trimming removed 3 bases from V and 7 bases from J; junction bases left unmatched: 0. This CDR3 has 13 residues. Germline CDR1 KGHSH, CDR2 LQKENI. CDR3 DNA sequence: TGTGCCAGCTCACCGGGACAGGGGAACATTCAGTACTTC. Translated, it gives CASSPGQGNIQYF. The variable domain in full, with the rest retrieved from reference TRBV18 and TRBJ2-4, is NAGVMQNPRHLVRRRGQEARLRCSPMKGHSHVYWYRQLPEEGLKFMVYLQKENIIDESGMPKERFSAEFPKEGPSILRIQQVVRGDSAAYFCASSPGQGNIQYFGAGTRLSVL.

The chain recombines TRBV2 with TRBJ1-3, with 7 bases identical to TRBD1. Germline trimming cut 3 bases from V and 8 bases from J; bases unmatched to any gene: 7. The CDR3 spans 14 residues. Germline CDR1 reads SNHLY; CDR2 reads FYNNEI. CDR3 sequence (DNA): TGTGCCAGCAGTGACGGGACAGATTTTGACACCATATATTTT. It codes for CASSDGTDFDTIYF.

J is TRBJ2-2 and V is TRBV29-1; D might be TRBD1 or TRBD2, each matching 6 bases. The length of the CDR3 is 16 residues. The V and J ends lost 4 bases and 4 bases respectively, with 19 bases between them. Germline CDR1 SQVTM, CDR2 ANQGSEA. The CDR3 DNA reads as TGCAGCGTTGTGCCCGGGGGCAGGGCGGTCACCGGGGAGCTGTTTTTT. Its protein is CSVVPGGRAVTGELFF.

The chain carries TRBV27 and TRBJ2-7, with D possibly being TRBD1 (5 bases). Germline loops: CDR1 MNHEY, CDR2 SMNVEV (reference sequence). The CDR3 has 13 residues. Trimming shortened V by 2 bases and J by 1 base, and 6 bases separated the two germline ends. The DNA for the CDR3 is TGTGCCAGCAGTTTAGCAGGGTCCTACGAGCAGTACTTC. Translated, it gives CASSLAGSYEQYF.

The chain links TRBV5-1 to TRBJ1-2, with D maybe TRBD1 (5 bases). The CDR3 loop spans 15 amino acids. The germline V and J ends were trimmed by 0 bases and 7 bases, with 16 bases remaining between them. CDR1 is SGHRS, CDR2 YFSETQ, per germline. The CDR3 bases are TGCGCCAGCAGCTTGGCCGGCAGGGAGTTTCTTGGCTACACCTTC. It is translated as CASSLAGREFLGYTF.

The rearrangement uses TRBV7-2 and TRBJ1-1, with TRBD1 matching 7 bases. The CDR3 is 14 amino acids. V lost 5 bases and J lost 5; bases outside the gene matches: 8. Germline CDR1 is SGHTA and CDR2 is FQGNSA. CDR3 sequence: CASSPRGRGTEAFF. The CDR3 bases are TGTGCCAGCAGCCCCAGAGGCAGGGGGACTGAAGCTTTCTTT.

The chain links TRBV18 to TRBJ2-7, with 9 bases lining up with TRBD1. The CDR3 consists of 15 residues. V shed 5 bases and J 0 bases; nucleotides not matched to a gene: 5. Germline V gene lookup returns CDR1 KGHSH and CDR2 LQKENI. The CDR3 loop is CASSTGGYDSYEQYF. The CDR3 coding sequence is TGTGCCAGCTCAACAGGGGGCTACGACTCCTACGAGCAGTACTTC.

This clone appeared a few times. This rearrangement joins TRBV6-5 to TRBJ1-2, with TRBD1 as a possible D gene (5 bases). V was pared by 6 bases and J by 4 bases, with 15 bases between. The germline gives CDR1 MNHEY, CDR2 SVGAGI. This CDR3 has 14 amino acids. CDR3 coding DNA: TGTGCCAGCAGCTACGCGGGGGTGGGCTATGGCTACACCTTC. Protein: CASSYAGVGYGYTF.

The chain carries TRBV5-6 and TRBJ2-1; TRBD2 agrees at 9 bases. The V gene end was trimmed by 0 bases and the J gene end by 10 bases; junction bases not matched to a gene: 5. The germline gives CDR1 SGHDT, CDR2 YYEEEE. The CDR3 is 14 residues long. As DNA, the CDR3 is TGTGCCAGCAGCTTGGTAGCGGGGGATAAGGAGCAGTTCTTC. This codes for CASSLVAGDKEQFF.

Here the CDR3 reads CASGGYRTEAFF. The CDR3 DNA follows: TGTGCCAGTGGGGGGTATAGGACTGAAGCTTTCTTT. This chain connects TRBV19 to TRBJ1-1; possibly TRBD1 for D (5 bases). Germline loops: CDR1 LNHDA, CDR2 SQIVND (reference sequence). CDR3 length equals 12 residues. The V end lost 8 bases, the J end lost 5 bases, and 12 bases lay between the germline ends.

The chain combines TRBV7-9 with TRBJ2-7, with 9 bases matching TRBD1. Trimming removed 5 bases from V and 6 bases from J; junction bases left unmatched: 8. Germline V gives CDR1 SEHNR, CDR2 FQNEAQ (reference sequence). The length of the CDR3 is 14 residues. Here the CDR3 reads CASSQTTGGGEQYF. The CDR3 region has the DNA TGTGCCAGCAGCCAGACAACAGGGGGCGGCGAGCAGTACTTC.

The V and J genes are TRBV4-1 and TRBJ2-3; no clear D gene. The V and J ends lost 3 bases and 3 bases respectively, with 10 bases between them. Germline V lookup: CDR1 MGHRA, CDR2 YSYEKL. This CDR3 region has 14 residues. CDR3 bases: TGCGCCAGCAGCCATGAGGACGGAACAGATACGCAGTATTTT. Translating gives CASSHEDGTDTQYF.